This T cell receptor (beta chain) was profiled in a study of identical twins. Study-wide points: Models underpredicted monozygotic twin sharing of out-of-frame TCR alpha. Insertions were reduced in abundant cord blood beta clonotypes but not in memory repertoires. With beta out-of-frame sequences, excess sharing by twins was weaker. Alpha sequences out of frame and shared by twins had excess low generation probability.

Worth noting for this clonotype: Antigen unknown.

There are 16 residues in the CDR3. Germline CDR1 is LGHNA and CDR2 is YNFKEQ. V shed 4 bases, J shed 8 bases, and the junction held 15 bases outside the gene matches. TCRdb re-analysed the 5' RACE reads in MiXCR, keeping a single row per CDR3 protein. The sample shows 400,000 to 500,000 distinct CDR3 sequences, about 18% of them seen only once. Sequencing was performed on naive T cells sorted from blood. The TCR was taken from a man in his fifties in good health. V usage is TRBV4-2 and J usage is TRBJ1-2; 8 bases map to TRBD1. CDR3 amino acids: CASSPRQGTVLFGYTF. DNA of the CDR3: TGTGCCAGCAGCCCTCGACAGGGGACGGTGCTATTCGGCTACACCTTC.